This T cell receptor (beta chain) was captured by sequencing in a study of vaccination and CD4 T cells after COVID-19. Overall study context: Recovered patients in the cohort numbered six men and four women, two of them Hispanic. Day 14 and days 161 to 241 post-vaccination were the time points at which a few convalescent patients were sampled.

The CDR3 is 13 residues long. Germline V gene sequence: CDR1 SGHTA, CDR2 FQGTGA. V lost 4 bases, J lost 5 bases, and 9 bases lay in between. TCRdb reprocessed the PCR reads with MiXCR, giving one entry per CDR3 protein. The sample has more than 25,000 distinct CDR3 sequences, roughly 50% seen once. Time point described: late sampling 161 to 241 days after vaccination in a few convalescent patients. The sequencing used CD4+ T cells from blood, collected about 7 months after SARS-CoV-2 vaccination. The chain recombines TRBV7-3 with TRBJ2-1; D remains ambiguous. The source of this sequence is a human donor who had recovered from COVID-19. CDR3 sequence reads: CASSSGGHNEQFF. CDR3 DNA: TGTGCCAGCAGCTCTGGCGGACACAATGAGCAGTTCTTC. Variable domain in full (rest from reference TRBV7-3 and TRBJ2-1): GAGVSQTPSNKVTEKGKYVELRCDPISGHTALYWYRQSLGQGPEFLIYFQGTGAADDSGLPNDRFFAVRPEGSVSTLKIQRTERGDSAVYLCASSSGGHNEQFFGPGTRLTVL.